These T cell receptor beta chains were read from a single sample in a study of neurological immune-mediated disorders. TCRdb redid the calling of the 5' RACE reads with MiXCR, one entry per CDR3 protein. The table records roughly 60,000 distinct CDR3 sequences, under 4.5% of them present only once. The sample comprised PBMCs. Receptors were obtained from a woman aged 25 to 45 with multiple sclerosis. CDR3s include the opening cysteine and the closing phenylalanine or tryptophan. D genes are given only for firm matches. The listing skips clone size in some rows; elsewhere it reads once, few, many or a size class.

j_call	d_call	v_call	clone_size	cdr3_aa	cdr3_nt
TRBJ2-1	NA	TRBV7-3	many	CASSSPGSNEQFF	TGTGCCAGCAGCTCCCCAGGGAGCAATGAGCAGTTCTTC
TRBJ2-4	TRBD1	TRBV5-1	many	CASSLDGQGANIQYF	TGCGCCAGCAGCTTGGATGGACAGGGGGCGAACATTCAGTACTTC
TRBJ2-1	TRBD2	TRBV5-1	many	CASSLGTSGLNEQFF	TGCGCCAGCAGCTTGGGGACTAGCGGTCTCAATGAGCAGTTCTTC
TRBJ2-6	NA	TRBV5-1	many	CASSLREISGANVLTF	TGCGCCAGCAGCTTGCGAGAGATCTCTGGGGCCAACGTCCTGACTTTC
TRBJ2-7	NA	TRBV7-9	NA	CASSPLEGEGVYEQYF	TGTGCCAGCAGCCCACTAGAGGGGGAAGGGGTCTACGAGCAGTACTTC
TRBJ2-1	TRBD2	TRBV4-1	many	CASSQDRTSYPQFF	TGCGCCAGCAGCCAAGATCGGACTAGCTACCCCCAGTTCTTC
TRBJ1-2	NA	TRBV5-1	many	CASSLGTDGYTF	TGCGCCAGCAGCTTAGGGACGGATGGCTACACCTTC
TRBJ1-1	NA	TRBV27	many	CASRLSRDTEAFF	TGTGCCAGCAGGCTCTCTAGGGACACTGAAGCTTTCTTT
TRBJ1-1	NA	TRBV5-1	many	CASSSTQGRSTEAFF	TGCGCCAGCAGCTCGACTCAGGGTAGGAGCACTGAAGCTTTCTTT
TRBJ2-3	NA	TRBV7-3	many	CASSLSHRTDTQYF	TGTGCCAGCAGCTTATCCCATAGAACAGATACGCAGTATTTT
TRBJ2-7	NA	TRBV20-1	many	CSALAGGLYEQYF	TGCAGTGCACTTGCCGGGGGACTCTACGAGCAGTACTTC
TRBJ2-1	NA	TRBV11-2	many	CASSSGKTSIYNEQFF	TGTGCCAGCAGCTCCGGCAAAACCTCGATATACAATGAGCAGTTCTTC
TRBJ1-1	NA	TRBV28	large	CASSEQTITEAFF	TGTGCCAGCAGTGAGCAGACGATCACTGAAGCTTTCTTT
TRBJ2-1	NA	TRBV10-3	NA	CAIRVGGDEQFF	TGTGCCATCAGAGTAGGAGGGGACGAGCAGTTCTTC
TRBJ2-7	NA	TRBV15	many	CATSREVQGPGEQYF	TGTGCCACCAGCAGGGAGGTGCAGGGTCCGGGTGAGCAGTACTTC
TRBJ2-3	TRBD2	TRBV5-1	few	CASSEGAGGSTDTQYF	TGCGCCAGCAGCGAGGGAGCGGGGGGGAGCACAGATACGCAGTATTTT
TRBJ1-5	TRBD1	TRBV10-2	many	CASSWTGGDQPQNF	TGCGCCAGCAGCTGGACAGGGGGCGACCAGCCCCAGAATTTT
TRBJ2-1	TRBD2	TRBV4-1	many	CASSQGLAGGPGSNEQFF	TGCGCCAGCAGCCAAGGACTAGCGGGAGGGCCGGGGTCCAATGAGCAGTTCTTC
TRBJ2-5	NA	TRBV20-1	many	CSALLVEYETQYF	TGCAGTGCCCTACTAGTAGAATACGAGACCCAGTACTTC
TRBJ2-7	TRBD2	TRBV7-3	NA	CTSRLADPFSYEQYF	TGTACCTCGAGACTAGCGGATCCCTTCTCCTACGAGCAGTACTTC
TRBJ2-2	TRBD2	TRBV12-3/TRBV12-4	many	CASSLISGRGGELFF	TGTGCCAGCAGTTTGATTAGCGGGCGCGGCGGGGAGCTGTTTTTT
TRBJ1-1	TRBD1	TRBV28	many	CASLRVTGGVIDRPNTEAFF	TGTGCCAGCCTACGAGTGACAGGGGGAGTCATCGACCGACCGAACACTGAAGCTTTCTTT
TRBJ1-2	NA	TRBV4-3	many	CASSQVADLGDGYTF	TGCGCCAGCAGCCAAGTCGCGGACCTGGGAGATGGCTACACCTTC
TRBJ2-7	NA	TRBV5-1	many	CASSGGTSYEQYF	TGCGCCAGCAGCGGGGGAACCTCCTACGAGCAGTACTTC
TRBJ1-5	NA	TRBV24-1	many	CATLDPFNNSNQPQHF	TGTGCCACTTTGGACCCTTTTAATAATAGCAATCAGCCCCAGCATTTT
TRBJ1-1	TRBD1	TRBV20-1	many	CSATGTVEAFF	TGCAGTGCAACCGGGACAGTAGAAGCTTTCTTT
TRBJ2-5	NA	TRBV5-1	many	CASSLGGLQGETQYF	TGCGCCAGCAGCTTGGGGGGGCTCCAGGGAGAGACCCAGTACTTC
TRBJ2-6	NA	TRBV6-6	NA	CASTYAGGANVLTF	TGTGCCAGCACCTACGCCGGGGGGGCCAACGTCCTGACTTTC
TRBJ2-7	NA	TRBV5-1	many	CASSLELGSEQYF	TGCGCCAGCAGCTTGGAACTGGGATCCGAGCAGTACTTC
TRBJ2-7	TRBD1	TRBV18	many	CASSPLSDRVAEQYF	TGTGCCAGCTCACCTCTATCTGACAGGGTGGCCGAGCAGTACTTC
TRBJ2-7	NA	TRBV12-3/TRBV12-4	many	CASSLSRAYEQYF	TGTGCCAGCAGTTTAAGTCGTGCCTACGAGCAGTACTTC
TRBJ1-5	TRBD1	TRBV20-1	few	CSATGQGGNQPQNF	TGCAGTGCTACAGGACAGGGGGGCAATCAGCCCCAGAATTTT
TRBJ2-3	TRBD2	TRBV6-5	many	CASSLLSGRTDTQYF	TGTGCCAGCAGTCTTCTCAGCGGGAGAACAGATACGCAGTATTTT
TRBJ1-1	NA	TRBV7-3	many	CASSSTLPTGYSENTEAFF	TGTGCCAGCAGCTCCACCCTCCCGACAGGCTACTCAGAGAACACTGAAGCTTTCTTT
TRBJ2-5	TRBD2	TRBV6-6	NA	CASGSSGGETQYF	TGTGCCAGCGGATCAAGCGGGGGAGAGACCCAGTACTTC
TRBJ2-2	NA	TRBV20-1	many	CSARRGAGWTGELFF	TGCAGTGCTAGGAGGGGGGCGGGCTGGACCGGGGAGCTGTTTTTT
TRBJ1-3	NA	TRBV5-1	many	CASSLVPDDSGNTIYF	TGCGCCAGCAGCTTGGTGCCAGATGACTCTGGAAACACCATATATTTT
TRBJ2-3	TRBD2	TRBV28	many	CASSGTGLARTDTQYF	TGTGCCAGCAGTGGAACGGGACTAGCGAGGACAGATACGCAGTATTTT
TRBJ2-2	NA	TRBV5-5	NA	CASSLGQSRPGELFF	TGTGCCAGCAGCTTGGGACAGTCTCGGCCCGGGGAGCTGTTTTTT
TRBJ2-2	TRBD2	TRBV20-1	many	CSAPLLAGETRNTGELFF	TGCAGTGCCCCGCTCCTAGCGGGAGAAACGCGGAACACCGGGGAGCTGTTTTTT
TRBJ2-7	TRBD2	TRBV29-1	many	CSVYGGRAGNEQYF	TGCAGCGTTTATGGCGGGAGGGCCGGGAACGAGCAGTACTTC
TRBJ2-5	NA	TRBV3-1	many	CASSQNLETQYF	TGTGCCAGCAGCCAGAATCTAGAGACCCAGTACTTC
TRBJ2-5	NA	TRBV5-6	many	CASRGFGTQYF	TGTGCCAGCAGGGGTTTCGGGACCCAGTACTTC
TRBJ2-7	TRBD1	TRBV20-1	many	CSATDRGEQYF	TGCAGTGCTACGGACAGGGGCGAGCAGTACTTC
TRBJ2-5	NA	TRBV6-6	few	CASSLTTTSETQYF	TGTGCCAGCAGTTTAACGACGACGTCGGAGACCCAGTACTTC
TRBJ2-1	TRBD2	TRBV11-2	many	CASSLDRSSGYNEQFF	TGTGCCAGCAGCTTAGATAGGTCTAGCGGTTACAATGAGCAGTTCTTC
TRBJ1-1	NA	TRBV7-3	many	CASSWKSDTEAFF	TGTGCCAGCAGCTGGAAGAGCGACACTGAAGCTTTCTTT
TRBJ2-3	NA	TRBV5-5	many	CASSRVGTAGFEDTQYF	TGTGCCAGCAGCCGAGTAGGGACGGCTGGGTTTGAAGATACGCAGTATTTT
TRBJ1-4	NA	TRBV13	many	CASSLRFGAGATNEKLFF	TGTGCCAGCAGCCTACGGTTTGGGGCAGGGGCCACTAATGAAAAACTGTTTTTT
TRBJ1-6	NA	TRBV3-1	NA	CASSRTTGLSSYNSPLHF	TGTGCCAGCAGCCGGACTACAGGGTTGAGCTCCTATAATTCACCCCTCCACTTT
TRBJ1-6	NA	TRBV2	few	CASSWGQGSPLNF	NA
TRBJ1-3	NA	TRBV5-1	many	CASSLEGSHSGNTIYF	TGCGCCAGCAGCTTGGAGGGCAGTCACTCTGGAAACACCATATATTTT
TRBJ1-4	NA	TRBV28	many	CASGLGFNEKLFF	TGTGCCAGCGGTCTCGGGTTTAATGAAAAACTGTTTTTT
TRBJ2-3	NA	TRBV7-3	many	CASSLGVTTDTQYF	TGTGCCAGCAGCTTAGGGGTTACTACAGATACGCAGTATTTT
TRBJ2-1	NA	TRBV28	many	CASRESSYEQFF	TGTGCCAGCAGGGAAAGTAGTTATGAGCAGTTCTTC
TRBJ2-3	TRBD2	TRBV6-1	many	CASSDPPSGSTDTQYF	TGTGCCAGCAGTGATCCTCCTAGCGGGAGCACAGATACGCAGTATTTT